A single sample gave rise to the 5 T cell receptor beta chains below, sequenced in a study of T cell responses to AZD1222 COVID-19 vaccine. Generated by immunoSEQ multiplex PCR, the TCRdb table keeps only in-frame clones and is missing some. The sample lists about 150,000 clones, over 90% occurring once. Specimen: peripheral blood, collected 28 days after the second AZD1222 dose. The receptors were sampled from an adult who received the AZD1222 COVID-19 vaccine.

This rearrangement joins TRBV9 to TRBJ2-4; the D gene could be TRBD1 or TRBD2 (6 bases each). Trimming stripped 0 bases from V and 6 bases from J, with 13 bases between. Germline CDR1 SGDLS, CDR2 YYNGEE. The CDR3 totals 15 residues. The CDR3 sequence is CASSVGSGQLNIQYF. The CDR3 nucleotides read TGTGCCAGCAGCGTAGGTAGCGGACAGCTAAACATTCAGTACTTC.

The rearrangement joins TRBV9 to TRBJ2-2, with 15 bases fitting TRBD2. The CDR3 extends over 18 amino acids. The V segment lost 4 bases and the J segment 5 bases; nucleotides outside the gene matches: 9. Per the germline V gene, CDR1 is SGDLS and CDR2 is YYNGEE. The CDR3 DNA reads TGTGCCAGCAGCATCGGACTAGCGGGGGGGCCGCGTACCGGGGAGCTGTTTTTT. Its protein product is CASSIGLAGGPRTGELFF.

The count of this clone is one. The rearrangement links TRBV5-1 to TRBJ2-1; 7 nucleotides align to TRBD1. J lost 1 base, V lost 3 bases, and 1 base had no gene match. Per the germline V gene, CDR1 is SGHRS and CDR2 is YFSETQ. This CDR3 spans 14 amino acids. The CDR3 here is CASSWDSSYNEQFF. In DNA form, the CDR3 reads TGCGCCAGCAGCTGGGACAGTTCCTACAATGAGCAGTTCTTC.

The rearrangement links TRBV3-1 (or the pseudogene TRBV3-2) to TRBJ2-2, with no clear D. There are 16 residues in the CDR3. Per the germline V gene, CDR1 is LGHDT and CDR2 is YNNKEL (reference sequence). Deletions cut 4 bases from V and 6 bases from J, with 18 bases between. This CDR3 reads CASSPDQWLDPGELFF. The CDR3 DNA is TGTGCCAGCAGCCCAGACCAGTGGCTGGACCCCGGGGAGCTGTTTTTT.

The chain combines TRBV2 with TRBJ1-2; weak D call: TRBD1 (6 bases). Per germline, CDR1 SNHLY and CDR2 FYNNEI. There are 14 residues in the CDR3. Trimming removed 2 bases from V and 1 base from J, with 8 bases in between. CDR3 loop: CASSEQGFNYGYTF. Here the CDR3 DNA reads TGTGCCAGCAGTGAACAGGGGTTTAACTATGGCTACACCTTC.